One and the same sample provided the 17 T cell receptor beta chains below, sequenced in a study of ipilimumab plus nivolumab after autologous stem cell transplantation. Sequencing used immunoSEQ multiplex PCR; TCRdb keeps in-frame clones, though not all of them. There are around 20,000 clones in the sample; over 70% occur only once, and 15% to 25% lies in the top ten. The source material was PBMCs, sampled in a trial of ipilimumab plus nivolumab as post-transplant consolidation. These receptor sequences come from a male donor with diffuse large B-cell lymphoma.

The chain carries TRBV7-2 and TRBJ2-7, with 9 bases lining up with TRBD1. In germline, CDR1 is SGHTA, CDR2 FQGNSA. Trimming at V came to 4 bases and at J to 2 bases, leaving 12 bases not matched to a gene. The CDR3 runs to 17 residues. This chain's CDR3 is CASSSLPGQGTPYEQYF. The CDR3 region has the DNA TGTGCCAGCAGCTCCCTACCGGGACAGGGAACCCCCTACGAGCAGTACTTC.

The chain recombines TRBV28 with TRBJ1-5; D unresolved. The CDR3 has 14 amino acids. Trimming cost V 7 bases and J 0 bases, with 10 bases left between them. The V gene's germline CDR1 is MDHEN and CDR2 SYDVKM. CDR3 sequence: CASTKANSNQPQHF. The DNA for the CDR3 is TGTGCCAGCACTAAAGCTAATAGCAATCAGCCCCAGCATTTT.

The rearrangement joins TRBV7-2 to TRBJ1-6; D not certain. Germline CDR1 is SGHTA and CDR2 is FQGNSA. V dropped 1 base and J dropped 10 bases, with 5 bases sitting between them. CDR3 length: 12 residues. The CDR3 spells CASSLDGSPLHF. In nucleotides, the CDR3 is TGTGCCAGCAGCTTAGACGGATCACCCCTCCACTTT.

With respect to this clone: The junction differs from germline at one of its ends, possibly a read error. The V gene is TRBV5-4, the J gene TRBJ2-5; TRBD1 aligns across 8 bases. CDR1 and CDR2 (germline): SGHNT, YYREEE (reference sequence). The length of the CDR3 is 14 residues. CDR3 sequence reads: CASSSAGGFTGYNF. DNA of the CDR3: TGTGCCAGCAGCTCCGCAGGGGGCTTCACGGGATACAACTTC.

The J gene is TRBJ2-2, the V gene TRBV27; D may be TRBD2 (5 bases). The ends were cut back, 4 bases at V and 8 bases at J, with 17 bases in the middle. Per the germline V gene, CDR1 is MNHEY and CDR2 is SMNVEV (reference sequence). This CDR3 has 15 residues. CDR3 sequence reads: CASSSLGKGRGELFF. CDR3 nucleotides: TGTGCCAGCAGTTCCCTCGGGAAGGGCAGGGGGGAGCTGTTTTTT.

The chain employs TRBV6-6 and TRBJ1-6; D remains unclear. This CDR3 has 14 amino acids. Trimming took 0 bases from V and 13 from J, leaving 13 bases between them. The germline CDR1 and CDR2 sequences are MNHNY and SVGAGI (reference sequence). This CDR3 is CASSYSVLEAPLHF. CDR3 nucleotides: TGTGCCAGCAGTTACTCGGTCTTAGAGGCTCCCCTCCACTTT.

The rearrangement links TRBV5-6 to TRBJ2-4; D possibly uses TRBD1 or TRBD2 (5 bases each). CDR1 is SGHDT, CDR2 YYEEEE, per germline. V lost 4 bases and J 0 bases, leaving 11 bases between the germline ends. The CDR3 extends over 15 amino acids. CDR3: CASSEDSGAKNIQYF. The CDR3 region has the DNA TGTGCCAGCAGCGAAGACAGCGGAGCCAAAAACATTCAGTACTTC.

The chain is built from TRBV6-1 and TRBJ2-7; 11 positions match TRBD1. CDR1 is MNHNS and CDR2 is SASEGT in the germline V gene. This CDR3 has 15 amino acids. The V gene end was trimmed by 4 bases and the J gene end by 2 bases; junction bases not matched to a gene: 4. The CDR3 sequence: CASSARTGGPYEQYF. The CDR3 DNA sequence: TGTGCCAGCAGTGCTCGGACAGGGGGCCCCTACGAGCAGTACTTC.

The rearrangement joins TRBV7-9 to TRBJ2-1, with D hard to call. V was cut by 5 bases and J by 7 bases, with 9 bases left in between. CDR1 and CDR2 (germline): SEHNR, FQNEAQ (reference sequence). This CDR3 comprises 12 residues. The CDR3 nucleotides are TGTGCCAGCAGCCCCGACCGGAATGAGCAGTTCTTC. Translation: CASSPDRNEQFF.

The chain is built from TRBV15 and TRBJ2-3, with 7 bases identical to TRBD1. The ends lost 3 bases at V and 2 bases at J; junction bases unmatched: 5. The CDR3 length is 15 residues. Germline V lookup: CDR1 LNHNV, CDR2 YYDKDF (reference sequence). CDR3: CATSSHQGDTDTQYF. The CDR3 DNA is TGTGCCACCAGCAGCCACCAGGGGGACACAGATACGCAGTATTTT.

The V gene is TRBV27, the J gene TRBJ1-5; the match to TRBD1 covers 7 bases. CDR1 is MNHEY, CDR2 SMNVEV, per germline (reference sequence). The CDR3 contains 15 residues. V dropped 5 bases and J dropped 4; count of bases not matched to a gene: 8. The CDR3 DNA reads as TGTGCCAGCAGTCCCGTACAGGGGTCGAATCAGCCCCAGCATTTT. Its protein is CASSPVQGSNQPQHF.

A single count supports this clone. V and J are TRBV9 and TRBJ1-6; unclear D gene. V lost 0 bases, J lost 6 bases, and 4 bases lay in between. The length of the CDR3 is 13 residues. Germline assignment: CDR1 SGDLS and CDR2 YYNGEE. CDR3 coding DNA: TGTGCCAGCAGCGTAGCCGGTAATTCACCCCTCCACTTT. Translated: CASSVAGNSPLHF.

This clone was seen only a few times. This chain links TRBV5-2 with TRBJ1-6. TRBV5-2 is tagged as a pseudogene. The CDR3 has 14 amino acids. In DNA form, the CDR3 reads TGTGCCAGCAGCTTAGGGTCTTATAATTCACCCCTCCACTTT. Its protein is CASSLGSYNSPLHF.

This chain links TRBV5-4 with TRBJ2-5; 7 bases are shared with TRBD1. CDR1 and CDR2 from the germline V gene are SGHNT and YYREEE (reference sequence). CDR3 size: 16 residues. V was clipped by 1 base and J by 3 bases; unmatched bases: 9. This chain's CDR3 is CASSLSGRGWEETQYF. CDR3 DNA: TGTGCCAGCAGCTTGTCAGGCAGGGGGTGGGAAGAGACCCAGTACTTC.

The chain has TRBV7-2 and TRBJ2-1; 11 positions match TRBD1. The CDR3 covers 15 residues. Trimming at V came to 5 bases and at J to 4 bases, leaving 4 bases not matched to a gene. Germline V gene data show CDR1 as SGHTA and CDR2 as FQGNSA. The DNA for the CDR3 is TGTGCCAGCAGCCTGGACAGGGGGCTATACAATGAGCAGTTCTTC. This sequence encodes CASSLDRGLYNEQFF.

This rearrangement joins TRBV27 to TRBJ2-5; D is unclear. The CDR3 consists of 14 residues. The V gene lost 5 bases and the J gene lost 1 base, with 11 bases spanning the gap. The germline CDR1 and CDR2 sequences are MNHEY and SMNVEV (reference sequence). CDR3 DNA: TGTGCCAGCAGTCCGTGGACGGGCCAAGAGACCCAGTACTTC. Translating gives CASSPWTGQETQYF.

The CDR3 coding sequence is TGTGCCAGCAGCCAAGAGCAAGGGTGGGATGGCTACACCTTC. Its translation is CASSQEQGWDGYTF. The J gene is TRBJ1-2, the V gene TRBV14; no clear D gene. Trimming left V 0 bases short and J 6 bases short, with 11 bases between. CDR3 length equals 14 residues. Per germline, CDR1 SGHDN and CDR2 FVKESK.